Following are 6 T cell receptor beta chains from one sample sequenced in a study of blood T cell repertoires in COVID-19. Assay: immunoSEQ multiplex PCR; the TCRdb copy retains only in-frame clones and omits some. The table shows approximately 490,000 clones, with 80% to 90% occurring only once. Sequencing input: PBMCs or T cells enriched from blood (not recorded which). These receptors were taken from a woman aged 55-70 years who had recovered from COVID-19.

V usage is TRBV12-5 and J usage is TRBJ1-1, with TRBD1 as a possible D gene (6 bases). V was trimmed by 0 bases and J by 8 bases, leaving 10 bases between them. From germline, CDR1 is LGHNT and CDR2 FRNRAP. This CDR3 region has 13 residues. The CDR3 nucleotides read TGTGCTAGTGGTTTGGTACTGGGGGCCGAAGCTTTCTTT. Translated, it gives CASGLVLGAEAFF.

J is TRBJ2-5 and V is TRBV12-1; the table names TRBD2, a call not compared with the DNA. TRBV12-1 is a listed pseudogene. This CDR3 region has 15 residues. The CDR3 sequence is CASSPGGILRETQYF. The CDR3 nucleotides read TGTGCCAGCAGCCCGGGGGGGATCCTCAGGGAGACCCAGTACTTC.

The chain recombines TRBV9 with TRBJ2-3, with D possibly matching TRBD2 (6 bases). V was pared by 0 bases and J by 0 bases, with 11 bases between. The CDR3 consists of 16 residues. Germline CDR1 reads SGDLS; CDR2 reads YYNGEE. The CDR3 loop is CASSVAGGTSTDTQYF. CDR3 nucleotides: TGTGCCAGCAGCGTAGCGGGTGGGACTAGCACAGATACGCAGTATTTT.

The chain carries TRBV2 and TRBJ1-5, with D possibly matching TRBD1 (5 bases). With 6 bases removed from V and 0 bases from J, the gap between germline ends came to 12 bases. In germline, CDR1 is SNHLY, CDR2 FYNNEI. CDR3 length: 15 amino acids. The CDR3 nucleotides read TGTGCCAGCAGCGGGGGATTCTATAGCAATCAGCCCCAGCATTTT. Its translation is CASSGGFYSNQPQHF. The full variable domain, rest sourced from reference TRBV2 and TRBJ1-5, is EPEVTQTPSHQVTQMGQEVILRCVPISNHLYFYWYRQILGQKVEFLVSFYNNEISEKSEIFDDQFSVERPDGSNFTLKIRSTKLEDSAMYFCASSGGFYSNQPQHFGDGTRLSIL.

The CDR3 protein is CASSTPGTPNEKLFF. In nucleotides, the CDR3 is TGTGCCAGCAGTACCCCCGGGACACCTAATGAAAAACTGTTTTTT. The chain recombines TRBV27 with TRBJ1-4, with TRBD1 as a possible D gene (6 bases). Germline V lookup: CDR1 MNHEY, CDR2 SMNVEV (reference sequence). V lost 5 bases to trimming and J lost 3 bases, with 13 bases between them. The CDR3 length is 15 residues.

The chain carries TRBV23-1 and TRBJ1-6, with TRBD1 identical over 7 bases. TRBV23-1 is treated as an ORF (open reading frame) with a function not yet certain. The CDR3 is made up of 14 amino acids. The V and J ends lost 1 base and 18 bases, in that order; junction bases with no gene match: 12. CDR3 region: CASSQFSGQDFPHF. The CDR3 DNA reads TGCGCCAGCAGTCAATTCAGTGGACAGGATTTCCCCCACTTT.